This T cell receptor (beta chain) was found in a study of blood T cell repertoires in COVID-19. The V gene lost 0 bases and the J gene lost 13 bases, with 14 bases spanning the gap. Germline assignment: CDR1 SGDLS and CDR2 YYNGEE. The CDR3 is 14 amino acids. Sequencing used immunoSEQ multiplex PCR; TCRdb keeps in-frame clones, though not all of them. The table lists fewer than 250,000 clones, 82% of them singletons. The clonotype was recovered from a woman aged 70-85 years with acute or convalescent COVID-19. This chain connects TRBV9 to TRBJ1-6; D call uncertain. The sequenced sample was peripheral blood. The CDR3 DNA is TGTGCCAGCAGCGTAGGGGATCGGGGAAGGCCCCTCCACTTT. Its translation is CASSVGDRGRPLHF.